The clone carrying this T cell receptor (beta chain) occurred a few times. Its antigen is undetermined. This sample stems from a study of cytomegalovirus exposure and HLA in healthy donors. Study observations and caveats: According to reports, the classifier identified cytomegalovirus status with high specificity and sensitivity. In vitro testing confirmed a few CMV-associated chains as specific for CMV antigens. The study designated over 150 TCR beta chains cytomegalovirus-associated. First-cohort TCR clusters tended to co-occur in the 130 or so validation repertoires, a later analysis found.

Using immunoSEQ multiplex PCR, the repertoire was profiled, and TCRdb retains in-frame clones only, with some absent. The sample has roughly 130,000 clones; roughly nine tenths are singletons. The CDR3 is made up of 14 amino acids. From germline, CDR1 is MGHRA and CDR2 YSYEKL. The junction had 3 bases not matched to a gene; V was cut back by 2 bases and J by 3 bases. The material sequenced was PBMCs. The chain links TRBV4-1 to TRBJ2-7; the match to TRBD2 covers 8 bases. The origin of this receptor is a man younger than 30 in good health and CMV-seronegative. CDR3 nucleotides: TGCGCCAGCAGCCAATCAAGCGGGAGCTACGAGCAGTACTTC. Its protein product is CASSQSSGSYEQYF.